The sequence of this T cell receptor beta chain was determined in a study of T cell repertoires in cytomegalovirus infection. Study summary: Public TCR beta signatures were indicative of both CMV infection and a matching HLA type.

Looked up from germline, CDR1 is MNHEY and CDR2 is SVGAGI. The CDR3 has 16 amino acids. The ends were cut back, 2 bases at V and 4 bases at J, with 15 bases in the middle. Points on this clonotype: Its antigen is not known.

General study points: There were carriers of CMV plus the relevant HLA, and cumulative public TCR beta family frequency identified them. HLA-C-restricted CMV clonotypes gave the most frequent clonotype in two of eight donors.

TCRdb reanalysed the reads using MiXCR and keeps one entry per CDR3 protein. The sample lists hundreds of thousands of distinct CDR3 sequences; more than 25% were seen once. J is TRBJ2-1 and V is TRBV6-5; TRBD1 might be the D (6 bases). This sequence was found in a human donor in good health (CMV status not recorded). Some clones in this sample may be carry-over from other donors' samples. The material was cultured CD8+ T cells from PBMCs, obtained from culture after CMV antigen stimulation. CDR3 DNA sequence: TGTGCCAGCAGTTACGAGGGGGTCAGCCCTTACAATGAGCAGTTCTTC. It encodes CASSYEGVSPYNEQFF.